Following are 15 T cell receptor beta chains from one sample sequenced in a study of neurological immune-mediated disorders. TCRdb re-called the 5' RACE reads through MiXCR, storing one row per CDR3 protein. The table includes more than 45,000 distinct CDR3 sequences, around 3.9% detected once. Sequencing was performed on PBMCs. The receptors come from a man aged 25 to 45 with multiple sclerosis.

This clonotype occurred many times. This rearrangement joins TRBV20-1 to TRBJ1-3, with a tentative D call TRBD1 (5 bases). In germline, CDR1 is DFQATT, CDR2 SNEGSKA (reference sequence). Trimming took 7 bases from V and 0 from J, leaving 13 bases between them. This CDR3 has 14 residues. CDR3 sequence reads: CSVRRGASGNTIYF. In DNA form, the CDR3 reads TGCAGTGTCAGGCGCGGGGCCTCTGGAAACACCATATATTTT.

This clonotype was found many times. V is TRBV4-2 and J is TRBJ1-4, with D perhaps TRBD1 (5 bases). Trimming took off 0 bases at V and 7 bases at J, with 21 bases between the two ends. The germline V gene encodes CDR1 LGHNA and CDR2 YNFKEQ. The CDR3 length is 18 residues. The CDR3 loop is CASSQDLGQPEGFEKLFF. The DNA of the CDR3 is TGTGCCAGCAGCCAAGATCTCGGACAACCGGAGGGGTTTGAAAAACTGTTTTTT.

This clonotype was seen many times. The chain recombines TRBV7-9 with TRBJ2-7; TRBD1 or TRBD2 may be the D gene (5 bases each). Per germline, CDR1 SEHNR and CDR2 FQNEAQ (reference sequence). The CDR3 has 16 residues. Trimming shortened V by 5 bases and J by 2 bases, and 19 bases separated the two germline ends. The CDR3 here is CASSPISGTEAYEQYF. Written as DNA, the CDR3 is TGTGCCAGCAGCCCTATTTCCGGGACGGAAGCCTACGAGCAGTACTTC.

The chain has TRBV5-1 and TRBJ2-7; 9 nucleotides line up with TRBD1. Germline values: CDR1 SGHRS, CDR2 YFSETQ. The CDR3 consists of 18 residues. V gave up 0 bases and J gave up 4 bases; unmatched junction bases: 14. CDR3 in amino acids: CASSLVDLGQGNSYEQYF. The CDR3 coding sequence is TGCGCCAGCAGCTTGGTAGACCTTGGACAGGGGAACTCGTACGAGCAGTACTTC.

This clonotype was counted many times. Relative to the germline gene, one junction end is altered; a read error may explain this. J is TRBJ1-6 and V is TRBV3-1, with D possibly being TRBD1 (5 bases). CDR3 length: 12 residues. Germline CDR1 LGHDT, CDR2 YNNKEL (reference sequence). CDR3: CASMGVNSPLNF. The CDR3 DNA is TGTGCCAGCATGGGGGTAAATTCACCCCTCAACTTT. Full variable domain (outside the CDR3, taken from reference TRBV3-1 and TRBJ1-6): DTAVSQTPKYLVTQMGNDKSIKCEQNLGHDTMYWYKQDSKKFLKIMFSYNNKELIINETVPNRFSPKSPDKAHLNLHINSLELGDSAVYFCASMGVNSPLNFGNGTRLTVT.

This clonotype was counted ten times or more. This chain links TRBV5-1 with TRBJ2-7, with unresolved D. The germline V gene encodes CDR1 SGHRS and CDR2 YFSETQ. The CDR3 covers 14 residues. Trimming left V 4 bases short and J 2 bases short, with 13 bases between. CDR3 DNA sequence: TGCGCCAGCAGCCCTGGTAGGGAAGCCTACGAGCAGTACTTC. Its protein product is CASSPGREAYEQYF.

Ten or more counts support this clonotype. The chain links TRBV6-5 to TRBJ2-3, with D perhaps matching TRBD2 (7 bases). The CDR3 length is 16 residues. Trimming pared 4 bases from V and 3 bases from J, leaving 17 bases between. In germline, CDR1 is MNHEY, CDR2 SVGAGI. Here the CDR3 DNA reads TGTGCCAGCAGTTTTGGAGGGGGGGCCTTGACAGATACGCAGTATTTT. This codes for CASSFGGGALTDTQYF.

This clonotype came up many times. The chain carries TRBV20-1 and TRBJ1-2, with TRBD1 matching over 7 bases. J gave up 11 bases and V 6 bases, and 21 bases lay outside the gene matches. The germline CDR1 and CDR2 sequences are DFQATT and SNEGSKA (reference sequence). CDR3 size: 15 residues. CDR3 DNA sequence: TGCAGTGCCCTGAGGAGGACAGGCTATTCGGGCACTTACACCTTC. It encodes CSALRRTGYSGTYTF.

At least ten counts were recorded for this clonotype. The chain has TRBV5-1 and TRBJ2-3; TRBD1 matches at 7 bases. Trimming cost V 3 bases and J 2 bases; bases outside gene matches: 3. The germline V gene has CDR1 SGHRS and CDR2 YFSETQ. There are 14 residues in the CDR3. DNA for the CDR3: TGCGCCAGCAGCTGGGGGACAGCCACAGATACGCAGTATTTT. Its protein product is CASSWGTATDTQYF. Supplemented by reference TRBV5-1 and TRBJ2-3, the full variable domain reads KAGVTQTPRYLIKTRGQQVTLSCSPISGHRSVSWYQQTPGQGLQFLFEYFSETQRNKGNFPGRFSGRQFSNSRSEMNVSTLELGDSALYLCASSWGTATDTQYFGPGTRLTVL.

This clonotype was detected many times. The chain joins TRBV12-3 or TRBV12-4 to TRBJ1-3; possibly TRBD1 for D (6 bases). V was pared by 7 bases and J by 1 base, with 14 bases between. There are 15 residues in the CDR3. CDR3 nucleotides: TGTGCCAGCATCTCAGGGGAGAAGTCTGGAAACACCATATATTTT. Translated: CASISGEKSGNTIYF.

This clonotype appeared many times. The J gene is TRBJ2-7, the V gene TRBV7-6; D may be TRBD2 (5 bases). This CDR3 region has 15 residues. Trimming cost V 7 bases and J 0 bases, with 16 bases left between them. In germline, CDR1 is SGHVS, CDR2 FNYEAQ. The CDR3 DNA reads TGTGCCAGCACTCTGGAGGCAGAATCCTCCTACGAGCAGTACTTC. Translation gives CASTLEAESSYEQYF.

Many counts were recorded for this clonotype. The chain uses TRBV20-1 and TRBJ2-7; a weak D match, TRBD2 (7 bases). Germline V CDR1 and CDR2: DFQATT, SNEGSKA (reference sequence). The CDR3 consists of 14 residues. The ends were cut back, 2 bases at V and 5 bases at J, with 16 bases in the middle. This CDR3 reads CSARPAGARDEQYF. CDR3 bases: TGCAGTGCTAGACCCGCGGGGGCGCGGGACGAGCAGTACTTC.

At least ten counts were recorded for this clonotype. In DNA, the CDR3 is TGTGCCAGCAGCCAAGAGCAGAGGTCGGCTTTCTTT. It is translated as CASSQEQRSAFF. The rearrangement uses TRBV3-1 and TRBJ1-1; D remains unclear. The CDR3 has 12 amino acids. Germline CDR1 is LGHDT and CDR2 is YNNKEL (reference sequence). The V end was cut by 0 bases, the J end by 11 bases, with 10 bases between.

This clonotype occurred many times. The chain links TRBV7-9 to TRBJ2-1; perhaps TRBD1 as D (6 bases). The germline gives CDR1 SEHNR, CDR2 FQNEAQ (reference sequence). Between the trimmed V and J ends, which lost 5 bases and 8 bases, there was a span of 19 bases. The CDR3 length is 15 residues. CDR3 bases: TGTGCCAGCAGCCGAGAAGGGGGTTTTAGCCATGAGCAGTTCTTC. This codes for CASSREGGFSHEQFF.

Ten or more counts support this clonotype. V and J are TRBV15 and TRBJ2-3, with a weak D call TRBD2 (5 bases). Trimming removed 3 bases at V and 2 bases at J, with 15 bases between. Looked up from germline, CDR1 is LNHNV and CDR2 is YYDKDF (reference sequence). This CDR3 contains 16 residues. The CDR3: CATSSRASMDTDTQYF. CDR3 bases: TGTGCCACCAGCAGTCGGGCTAGCATGGACACAGATACGCAGTATTTT.